Each of the 17 T cell receptor beta chains below was sequenced from the same sample in a study of blood T cell repertoires in COVID-19. The repertoire was sequenced with immunoSEQ multiplex PCR; TCRdb's copy has only in-frame clones and lacks some. The table records about 150,000 clones, about 86% of them present only once. Sequencing was carried out using peripheral blood. The receptors shown here come from a woman aged 60-70 years with active or convalescent COVID-19.

The V call is TRBV30, the J call TRBJ2-7; 8 nucleotides line up with TRBD1. J was trimmed by 1 base and V by 8 bases; bases with no gene match: 13. The length of the CDR3 is 15 residues. The germline CDR1 and CDR2 sequences are GTSNPN and SVGIG (reference sequence). CDR3 nucleotides: TGTGCCGGTAACAGGGGGAACGCGCAATCCTACGAGCAGTACTTC. Translated: CAGNRGNAQSYEQYF.

This sequence joins TRBV10-3 and TRBJ1-6; D is ambiguous. CDR1 is ENHRY, CDR2 SYGVKD, per germline. Trimming took off 11 bases at V and 7 bases at J, with 18 bases between the two ends. The CDR3 has 14 residues. In DNA, the CDR3 is TGTGCCTCCAGAGGGCAGGAGGGAAATTCACCCCTCCACTTT. Encoded protein: CASRGQEGNSPLHF.

The rearrangement joins TRBV5-1 to TRBJ2-5, with D possibly TRBD1 on 6 matching bases. Trimming took off 0 bases at V and 4 bases at J, with 16 bases between the two ends. Germline assignment: CDR1 SGHRS and CDR2 YFSETQ. This CDR3 is 16 amino acids long. For the CDR3, the DNA is TGCGCCAGCAGCTTGGGGATCAGGGGTGAAATAGAGACCCAGTACTTC. It specifies CASSLGIRGEIETQYF.

This clone was found once. The CDR3 nucleotides read TGTGCCAGCAGTTCCTTTGGGGACAGTCAGCCCCAGCATTTT. It translates to CASSSFGDSQPQHF. The chain has TRBV25-1 and TRBJ1-5; 7 nucleotides line up with TRBD1. The CDR3 runs to 14 residues. CDR1 is MGHDK, CDR2 SYGVNS, per germline. V trimming: 5 bases; J trimming: 6 bases; junction bases outside the gene matches: 7.

This sequence joins TRBV4-1 and TRBJ2-5; TRBD1 matches 11 bases. The germline V gene has CDR1 MGHRA and CDR2 YSYEKL. The CDR3 is 16 residues long. The junction had 13 bases not matched to a gene; V was cut back by 8 bases and J by 5 bases. CDR3 nucleotide sequence: TGCGCCAGCGAAACGGGGACAGGGGGAACCGCGGAGACCCAGTACTTC. It translates to CASETGTGGTAETQYF.

The genes are TRBV7-9 and TRBJ1-5; the match to TRBD1 covers 8 bases. Trimming cost V 1 base and J 3 bases; bases outside gene matches: 8. Germline V gene data show CDR1 as SEHNR and CDR2 as FQNEAQ (reference sequence). This CDR3 has 17 amino acids. The CDR3 is CASSLVHGTGNNQPQHF. CDR3 nucleotides: TGTGCCAGCAGCTTAGTTCATGGGACAGGTAACAATCAGCCCCAGCATTTT.

The rearrangement uses TRBV28 and TRBJ2-1; 7 nucleotides agree with TRBD2. The CDR3 extends over 15 amino acids. With 7 bases clipped from V and 4 bases from J, the junction kept 10 bases outside the gene matches. Germline-derived CDR1 and CDR2 are MDHEN and SYDVKM. The CDR3 loop is CASMVGGGIYNEQFF. The CDR3 nucleotides read TGTGCCAGCATGGTCGGGGGAGGGATTTACAATGAGCAGTTCTTC.

V gene TRBV6-4 combines with J gene TRBJ2-7; 10 bases are a match to TRBD2. Germline values: CDR1 MRHNA, CDR2 SNTAGT. CDR3 length: 17 residues. V lost 5 bases, J lost 4 bases, and 14 bases stayed unmatched. DNA for the CDR3: TGTGCCAGCAGTTGGGCTAGCGGGGGCCCTACTCGTTACGAGCAGTACGTC. It translates to CASSWASGGPTRYEQYV.

This clone occurred once. This rearrangement joins TRBV27 to TRBJ2-7, with 12 bases aligning to TRBD2. This CDR3 contains 15 residues. The germline CDR1 and CDR2 sequences are MNHEY and SMNVEV (reference sequence). Trimming removed 3 bases from V and 3 bases from J; junction bases left unmatched: 3. DNA for the CDR3: TGTGCCAGCAGTTTGACTAGCGGGAGCTTCTACGAGCAGTACTTC. It encodes CASSLTSGSFYEQYF.

In this sample, this clone turned up a few times. The chain employs TRBV3-1 (or the pseudogene TRBV3-2) and TRBJ2-7, with 11 bases that match TRBD2. Germline CDR1 is LGHDT and CDR2 is YNNKEL (reference sequence). V lost 5 bases, J lost 5 bases, and 11 bases stayed unmatched. The CDR3 length is 16 residues. In DNA form, the CDR3 reads TGTGCCAGCAGCTCGCTATTTACTAGCGGGAGAAACGAGCAGTACTTC. This translates into CASSSLFTSGRNEQYF.

The J gene is TRBJ1-1, the V gene TRBV19; the D gene is possibly TRBD1 (5 bases). CDR1 and CDR2 from the germline V gene are LNHDA and SQIVND (reference sequence). The CDR3 has 14 residues. V gave up 3 bases and J gave up 5 bases, with 13 bases separating them. Written as DNA, the CDR3 is TGTGCCAGTAGTATTAGGAACGGGGGAACTGAAGCTTTCTTT. Amino acids: CASSIRNGGTEAFF.

V gene TRBV27 combines with J gene TRBJ1-4; D is ambiguous. V was trimmed by 3 bases and J by 0 bases, leaving 11 bases between them. CDR1 is MNHEY and CDR2 is SMNVEV in the germline V gene (reference sequence). The CDR3 is 16 residues long. For the CDR3, the DNA is TGTGCCAGCAGTTTCTTCACGGGTGCAACTAATGAAAAACTGTTTTTT. Translated: CASSFFTGATNEKLFF.

The rearrangement joins TRBV7-2 to TRBJ2-3, with D maybe TRBD1 (5 bases). The CDR3 covers 15 residues. Trimming cost V 5 bases and J 6 bases, with 18 bases left between them. The germline CDR1 and CDR2 sequences are SGHTA and FQGNSA. The CDR3 DNA sequence: TGTGCCAGCAGCGCATTGGGGCAGGGCCGGGATACGCAGTATTTT. It codes for CASSALGQGRDTQYF.

The chain links TRBV6-5 to TRBJ2-7, with TRBD2 identical over 12 bases. Germline V lookup: CDR1 MNHEY, CDR2 SVGAGI. After removal of 9 bases from V and 6 bases from J, the junction contained 9 bases not matched to a gene. CDR3 size: 14 residues. CDR3 amino acids: CASFAGLAGSEQYF. For the CDR3, the DNA is TGTGCCAGTTTTGCGGGACTAGCGGGTTCCGAGCAGTACTTC.

This chain joins TRBV18 and TRBJ1-1; D is ambiguous. Looked up from germline, CDR1 is KGHSH and CDR2 is LQKENI. Trimming pared 6 bases from V and 0 bases from J, leaving 11 bases between. The CDR3 has 14 residues. The CDR3 protein is CASSVGEMNTEAFF. DNA of the CDR3: TGTGCCAGCTCCGTCGGGGAGATGAACACTGAAGCTTTCTTT. Looking up the rest from reference TRBV18 and TRBJ1-1 gives the full variable domain: NAGVMQNPRHLVRRRGQEARLRCSPMKGHSHVYWYRQLPEEGLKFMVYLQKENIIDESGMPKERFSAEFPKEGPSILRIQQVVRGDSAAYFCASSVGEMNTEAFFGQGTRLTVV.

The chain couples TRBV6-5 to TRBJ1-1; D is unclear. The CDR3 extends over 13 amino acids. Trimming left V 5 bases short and J 1 base short, with 8 bases between. From germline, CDR1 is MNHEY and CDR2 SVGAGI. In nucleotides, the CDR3 is TGTGCCAGCAGTCCCCCCAGGAACACTGAAGCTTTCTTT. This translates into CASSPPRNTEAFF.

V gene TRBV10-3 combines with J gene TRBJ2-7, with a weak D call TRBD2 (5 bases). The CDR3 has 13 amino acids. V was cut by 6 bases and J by 0 bases, with 9 bases left in between. Germline V gene lookup returns CDR1 ENHRY and CDR2 SYGVKD. The CDR3 DNA reads as TGTGCCATCAGGGAGGACTTCTCCTACGAGCAGTACGTC. The encoded protein is CAIREDFSYEQYV.